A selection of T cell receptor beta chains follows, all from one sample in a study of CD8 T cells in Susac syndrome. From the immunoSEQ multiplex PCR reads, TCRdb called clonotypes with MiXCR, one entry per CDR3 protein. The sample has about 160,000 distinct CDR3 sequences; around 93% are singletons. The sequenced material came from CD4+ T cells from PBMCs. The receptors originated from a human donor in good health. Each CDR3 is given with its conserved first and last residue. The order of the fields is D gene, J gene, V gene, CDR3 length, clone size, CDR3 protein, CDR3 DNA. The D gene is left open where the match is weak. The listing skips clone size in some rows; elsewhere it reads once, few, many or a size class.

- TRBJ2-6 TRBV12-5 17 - CASGLVQGRTGANVLTF TGTGCTAGTGGTTTGGTACAGGGGAGGACTGGGGCCAACGTCCTGACTTTC
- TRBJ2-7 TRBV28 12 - CASNRGSYEQYF TGTGCCAGTAATCGGGGCTCCTACGAGCAGTACTTC
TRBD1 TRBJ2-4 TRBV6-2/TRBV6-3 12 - CASRRGQNIQYF TGTGCCAGCAGAAGGGGGCAAAACATTCAGTACTTC
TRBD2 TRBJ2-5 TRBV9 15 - CASSLAGTRQETQYF TGTGCCAGCAGTCTAGCGGGGACCAGACAAGAGACCCAGTACTTC
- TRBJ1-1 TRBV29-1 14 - CSVELLLVRTEAFF TGCAGCGTTGAACTCTTGTTGGTCAGGACAGAAGCTTTCTTT
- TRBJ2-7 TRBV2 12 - CASTPWGPEQYF TGTGCCAGCACCCCATGGGGTCCCGAGCAGTACTTC
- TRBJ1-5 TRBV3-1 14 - CASSMIRGDQPQHF TGTGCCAGCAGCATGATCCGGGGGGATCAGCCCCAGCATTTT
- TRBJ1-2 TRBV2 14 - CASSERQAFGGYTF TGTGCCAGCAGTGAAAGACAGGCCTTCGGGGGCTACACCTTC
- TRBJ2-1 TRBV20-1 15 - CSASLMEGLNNEQFF TGCAGTGCTAGCTTGATGGAGGGGCTCAACAATGAGCAGTTCTTC
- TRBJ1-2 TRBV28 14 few CASSSGSANYGYTF TGTGCCAGCTCTAGCGGGTCCGCTAACTATGGCTACACCTTC
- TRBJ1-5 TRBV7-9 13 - CASSPTGMQPQHF TGTGCCAGCAGCCCCACAGGGATGCAGCCCCAGCATTTT
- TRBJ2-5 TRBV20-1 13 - CSARVGGAETQYF TGCAGTGCTAGAGTAGGAGGGGCTGAGACCCAGTACTTC
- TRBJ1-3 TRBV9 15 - CASSVETGYGNTIYF TGTGCCAGCAGCGTAGAGACAGGTTATGGAAACACCATATATTTT
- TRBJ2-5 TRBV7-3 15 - CASALNIGREETQYF TGTGCCAGCGCCCTAAATATAGGCAGGGAAGAGACCCAGTACTTC
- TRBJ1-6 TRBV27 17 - CASSLNNGGAVNSPLHF TGTGCCAGCAGTTTAAACAACGGCGGGGCTGTCAATTCACCCCTCCACTTT
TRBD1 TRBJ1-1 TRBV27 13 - CASTRTGRLEAFF TGTGCCAGCACCCGGACAGGGAGGCTCGAAGCTTTCTTT
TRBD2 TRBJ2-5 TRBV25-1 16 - CASSDSTSGGQETQYF TGTGCCAGCAGTGATTCTACTAGCGGGGGGCAAGAGACCCAGTACTTC
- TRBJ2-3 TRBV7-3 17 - CASSLASGSDGTDTQYF TGTGCCAGCAGCTTAGCGTCAGGTAGCGACGGCACAGATACGCAGTATTTT
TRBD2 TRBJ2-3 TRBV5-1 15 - CASSLNLAGTDTQYF TGCGCCAGCAGCTTGAATCTAGCGGGTACAGATACGCAGTATTTT
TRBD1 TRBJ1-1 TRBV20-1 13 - CSATQGADTEAFF TGCAGTGCCACGCAGGGGGCCGACACTGAAGCTTTCTTT
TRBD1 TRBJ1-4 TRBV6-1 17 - CASGRLSGGDANEKLFF TGTGCCAGCGGCCGCCTATCAGGGGGCGACGCTAATGAAAAACTGTTTTTT
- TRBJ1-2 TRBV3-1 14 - CASSRGAYDYGYTF TGTGCCAGCAGCCGGGGGGCGTACGACTATGGCTACACCTTC
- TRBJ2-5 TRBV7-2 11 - CASSYWETQYF TGTGCCAGCAGCTATTGGGAGACCCAGTACTTC
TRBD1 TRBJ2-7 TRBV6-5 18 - CASSYGKQGRGGSYEQYF TGTGCCAGCAGTTACGGGAAACAGGGGCGAGGGGGATCCTACGAGCAGTACTTC
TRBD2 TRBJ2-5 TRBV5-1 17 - CASSLTLAGGRGETQYF TGCGCCAGCAGCTTGACCCTAGCGGGGGGCCGGGGAGAGACCCAGTACTTC
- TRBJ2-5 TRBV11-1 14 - CASSLEANQETQYF TGTGCCAGCAGCTTAGAGGCAAACCAAGAGACCCAGTACTTC
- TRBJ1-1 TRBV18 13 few CASSPGGSTEAFF TGTGCCAGCTCACCAGGAGGGAGCACTGAAGCTTTCTTT
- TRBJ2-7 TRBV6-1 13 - CASSEIGGVEQYF TGTGCCAGCAGTGAAATCGGAGGGGTCGAGCAGTACTTC
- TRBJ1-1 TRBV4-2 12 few CASSSSGAEAFF TGTGCCAGCAGCAGTTCAGGGGCTGAAGCTTTCTTT
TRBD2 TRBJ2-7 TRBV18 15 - CASSALAGNSYEQYF TGTGCCAGCTCAGCACTAGCGGGAAACTCCTACGAGCAGTACTTC
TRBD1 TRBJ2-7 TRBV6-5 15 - CASSFDLTGGYEQYF TGTGCCAGCAGTTTCGATCTGACAGGGGGCTACGAGCAGTACTTC
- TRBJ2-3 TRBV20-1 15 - CSARAGGTGTDTQYF TGCAGTGCTAGAGCGGGGGGCACTGGCACAGATACGCAGTATTTT
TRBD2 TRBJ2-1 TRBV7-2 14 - CASSRGGSYNEQFF TGTGCCAGCAGTCGGGGGGGCTCCTACAATGAGCAGTTCTTC
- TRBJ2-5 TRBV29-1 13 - CSVLEPYQETQYF TGCAGCGTTCTTGAGCCGTACCAAGAGACCCAGTACTTC
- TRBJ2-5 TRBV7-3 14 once CASSTQDASGTQYF TGTGCCAGCAGCACGCAGGACGCGTCAGGGACCCAGTACTTC
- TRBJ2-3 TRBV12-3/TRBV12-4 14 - CASRWGPSTDTQYF TGTGCCAGCAGGTGGGGGCCCTCAACAGATACGCAGTATTTT
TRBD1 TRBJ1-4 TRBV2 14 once CASSVDRANEKLFF TGTGCCAGCAGCGTTGACAGGGCTAATGAAAAACTGTTTTTT
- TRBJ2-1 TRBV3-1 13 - CASSQGTYNEQFF TGTGCCAGCAGCCAAGGCACCTACAATGAGCAGTTCTTC
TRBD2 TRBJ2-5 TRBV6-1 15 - CASSPQWTGGETQYF TGTGCCAGCAGTCCTCAGTGGACGGGGGGGGAGACCCAGTACTTC
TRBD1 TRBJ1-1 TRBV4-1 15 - CASSQDGQGGTEAFF TGCGCCAGCAGCCAAGATGGACAGGGGGGCACTGAAGCTTTCTTT
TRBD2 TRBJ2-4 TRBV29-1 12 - CSVGLAQNIQYF TGCAGCGTTGGACTAGCTCAAAACATTCAGTACTTC
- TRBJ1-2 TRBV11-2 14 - CASSLASGSYGYTF TGTGCCAGCAGCTTAGCATCAGGGTCCTATGGCTACACCTTC
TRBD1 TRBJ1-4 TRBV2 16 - CASTSGQGTTNEKLFF TGTGCCAGCACCTCGGGACAGGGGACAACTAATGAAAAACTGTTTTTT
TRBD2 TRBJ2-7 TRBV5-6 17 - CASNSGLAGAPGYEQYF TGTGCCAGCAACTCAGGACTAGCGGGGGCTCCGGGATACGAGCAGTACTTC
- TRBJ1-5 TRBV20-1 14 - CSAREAYSNQPQHF TGCAGTGCTAGAGAAGCGTATAGCAATCAGCCCCAGCATTTT